This TCR beta chain was observed in a study of siplizumab effects on memory and regulatory T cells. Whole-study findings and limits: Unstimulated subset assignment was obtained for only a minor fraction of alloreactive clones. Roughly 75-96% of proliferating CD4+ or CD8+ clones lacked a naive or memory phenotype that could be assigned.

Comments on this clone: Its antigen is as yet unknown.

CDR1 is MDHEN, CDR2 SYDVKM, per germline. The CDR3 extends over 14 amino acids. V was cut by 6 bases and J by 8 bases, with 17 bases left in between. The data were produced by immunoSEQ multiplex PCR, yet TCRdb's version contains in-frame clones alone and is incomplete. Here the sample spans 70,000 to 95,000 clones, approximately 97% being singletons. The material sequenced was naive CD4+ T cells sorted from blood. This clonotype originated in a human donor in good health. This rearrangement joins TRBV28 to TRBJ2-4, with D perhaps TRBD2 (5 bases). For the CDR3, the DNA is TGTGCCAGCAGCCTCTCCCGTGCGGGTGACATTCAGTACTTC. Translation gives CASSLSRAGDIQYF.